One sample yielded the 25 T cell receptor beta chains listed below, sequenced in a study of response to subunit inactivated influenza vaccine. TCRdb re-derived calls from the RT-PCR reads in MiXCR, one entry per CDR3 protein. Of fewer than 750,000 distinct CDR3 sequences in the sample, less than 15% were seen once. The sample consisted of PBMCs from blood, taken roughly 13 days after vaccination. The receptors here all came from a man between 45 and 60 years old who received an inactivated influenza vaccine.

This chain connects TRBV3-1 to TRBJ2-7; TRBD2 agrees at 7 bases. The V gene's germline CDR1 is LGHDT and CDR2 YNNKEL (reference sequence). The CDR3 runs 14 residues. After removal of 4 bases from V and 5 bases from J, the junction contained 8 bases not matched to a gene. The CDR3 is CASSRSGTTHEQYF. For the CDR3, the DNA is TGTGCCAGCAGCCGCTCCGGGACTACCCACGAGCAGTACTTC.

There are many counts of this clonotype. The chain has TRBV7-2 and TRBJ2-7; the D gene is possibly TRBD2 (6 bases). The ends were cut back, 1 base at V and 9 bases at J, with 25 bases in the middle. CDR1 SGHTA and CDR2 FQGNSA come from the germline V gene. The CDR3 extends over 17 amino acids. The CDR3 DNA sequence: TGTGCCAGCAGCTTAGTGGGGATTGGCGGGACCAACCGTGGGCAGTACTTC. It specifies CASSLVGIGGTNRGQYF.

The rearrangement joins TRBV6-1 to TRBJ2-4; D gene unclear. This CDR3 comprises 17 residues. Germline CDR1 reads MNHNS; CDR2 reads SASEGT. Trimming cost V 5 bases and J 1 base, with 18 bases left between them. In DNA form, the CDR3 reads TGTGCCAGCAGTCCCCGGATAGCCCGAATTGCCAAAAACATTCAGTACTTC. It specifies CASSPRIARIAKNIQYF.

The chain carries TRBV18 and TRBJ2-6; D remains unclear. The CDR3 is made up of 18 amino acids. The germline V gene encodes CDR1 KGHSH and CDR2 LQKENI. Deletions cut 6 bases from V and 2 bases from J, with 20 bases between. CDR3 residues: CASSPYPPDSAGANVLTF. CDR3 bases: TGTGCCAGCTCCCCCTACCCGCCTGATTCGGCTGGGGCCAACGTCCTGACTTTC.

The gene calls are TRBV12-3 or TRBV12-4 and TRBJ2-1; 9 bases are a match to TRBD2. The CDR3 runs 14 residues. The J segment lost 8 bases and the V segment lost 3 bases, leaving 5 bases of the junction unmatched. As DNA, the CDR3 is TGTGCCAGCAGTTTTGGGACTAGCTTCTATGAGCAGTTCTTC. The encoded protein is CASSFGTSFYEQFF.

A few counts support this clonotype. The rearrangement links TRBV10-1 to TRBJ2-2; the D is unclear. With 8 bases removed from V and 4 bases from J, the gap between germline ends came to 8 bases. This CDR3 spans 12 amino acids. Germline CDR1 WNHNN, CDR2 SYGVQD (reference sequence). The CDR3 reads CASGQRTGELFF. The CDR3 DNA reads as TGCGCCAGCGGCCAGCGCACCGGGGAGCTGTTTTTT.

The CDR3 region is CASSFGASGRAEQYF. The CDR3 bases are TGTGCCAGCAGCTTCGGGGCTAGCGGGAGGGCCGAGCAGTACTTC. The chain couples TRBV7-3 to TRBJ2-7; TRBD2 agrees at 12 bases. With 3 bases clipped from V and 6 bases from J, the junction kept 6 bases outside the gene matches. Looked up from germline, CDR1 is SGHTA and CDR2 is FQGTGA. The CDR3 is made up of 15 amino acids.

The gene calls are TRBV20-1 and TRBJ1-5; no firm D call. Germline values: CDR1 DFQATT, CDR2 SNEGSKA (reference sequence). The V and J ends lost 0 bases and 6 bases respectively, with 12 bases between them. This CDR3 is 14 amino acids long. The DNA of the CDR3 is TGCAGTGCTAGAGATAGGAGGGTTGTTCAGCCCCAGCATTTT. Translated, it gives CSARDRRVVQPQHF.

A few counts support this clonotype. As DNA, the CDR3 is TGCGCCAGCAGCTCCTTGACGGGGCTCTCTGGGGCCAACGTCCTGACTTTC. The encoded protein is CASSSLTGLSGANVLTF. The chain joins TRBV5-1 to TRBJ2-6, with D tentatively TRBD1 or TRBD2 (5 bases each). Germline V CDR1 and CDR2: SGHRS, YFSETQ. CDR3 length: 17 amino acids. Deletions cut 3 bases from V and 0 bases from J, with 13 bases between.

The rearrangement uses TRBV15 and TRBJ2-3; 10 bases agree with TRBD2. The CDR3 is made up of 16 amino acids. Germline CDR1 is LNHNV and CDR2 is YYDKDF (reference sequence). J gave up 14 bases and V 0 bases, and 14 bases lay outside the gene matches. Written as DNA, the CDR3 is TGTGCCACCAGCAGAGATTTGAGAGCGGGGGGGCGCGATTGGTATTTT. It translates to CATSRDLRAGGRDWYF.

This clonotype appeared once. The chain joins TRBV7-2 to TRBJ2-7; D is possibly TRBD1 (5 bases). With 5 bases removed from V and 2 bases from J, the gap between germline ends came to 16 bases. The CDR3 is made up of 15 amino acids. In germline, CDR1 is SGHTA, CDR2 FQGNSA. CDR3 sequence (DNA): TGTGCCAGCAGCCTCCAGGCAGGGCCCACCTACGAGCAGTACTTC. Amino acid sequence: CASSLQAGPTYEQYF.

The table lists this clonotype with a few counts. CDR3 amino acids: CASSQTSGVETQYF. The CDR3 DNA reads as TGTGCCAGCAGCCAAACTAGCGGGGTAGAGACCCAGTACTTC. This chain connects TRBV14 to TRBJ2-5; 10 bases are a match to TRBD2. From germline, CDR1 is SGHDN and CDR2 FVKESK. J lost 4 bases, V lost 2 bases, and 1 base had no gene match. The CDR3 length is 14 residues. Combining the CDR3 with reference TRBV14 and TRBJ2-5 gives the whole variable domain EAGVTQFPSHSVIEKGQTVTLRCDPISGHDNLYWYRRVMGKEIKFLLHFVKESKQDESGMPNNRFLAERTGGTYSTLKVQPAELEDSGVYFCASSQTSGVETQYFGPGTRLLVL.

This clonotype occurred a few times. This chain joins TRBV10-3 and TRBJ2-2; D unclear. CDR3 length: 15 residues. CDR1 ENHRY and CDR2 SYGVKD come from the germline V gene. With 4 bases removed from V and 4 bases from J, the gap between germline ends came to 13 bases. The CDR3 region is CAISGDRRRTGELFF. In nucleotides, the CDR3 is TGTGCCATCAGTGGCGATCGGCGTCGCACCGGGGAGCTGTTTTTT.

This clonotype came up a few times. CDR3 sequence: CASSSVPAGGPDTQYF. The CDR3 coding sequence is TGTGCCAGCAGCTCGGTTCCAGCGGGGGGCCCAGATACGCAGTATTTT. The chain links TRBV7-9 to TRBJ2-3, with TRBD2 identical over 9 bases. Germline V CDR1 and CDR2: SEHNR, FQNEAQ (reference sequence). CDR3 length equals 16 residues. V lost 4 bases to trimming and J lost 4 bases; unmatched junction nucleotides: 9.

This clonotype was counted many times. DNA for the CDR3: TGTGCCAGCAGCCAAGAGATCAGACTCTCACCCCTCCACTTT. Protein sequence: CASSQEIRLSPLHF. The chain recombines TRBV14 with TRBJ1-6; D not certain. CDR3 size: 14 residues. The germline V gene has CDR1 SGHDN and CDR2 FVKESK. V gave up 0 bases and J gave up 10 bases, with 10 bases separating them.

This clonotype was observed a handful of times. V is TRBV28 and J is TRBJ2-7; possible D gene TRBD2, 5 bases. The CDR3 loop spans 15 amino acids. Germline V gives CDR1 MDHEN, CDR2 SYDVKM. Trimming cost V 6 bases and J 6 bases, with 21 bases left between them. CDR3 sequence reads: CASRTNRGKSAEQYF. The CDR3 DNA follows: TGTGCCAGCAGAACCAATCGGGGAAAGTCGGCCGAGCAGTACTTC.

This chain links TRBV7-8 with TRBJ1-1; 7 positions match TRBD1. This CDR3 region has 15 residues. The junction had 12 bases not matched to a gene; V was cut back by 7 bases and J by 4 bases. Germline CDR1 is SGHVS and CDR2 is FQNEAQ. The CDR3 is CASTTSTGFGTEAFF. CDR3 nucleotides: TGTGCCAGCACGACCTCGACAGGGTTCGGCACTGAAGCTTTCTTT.

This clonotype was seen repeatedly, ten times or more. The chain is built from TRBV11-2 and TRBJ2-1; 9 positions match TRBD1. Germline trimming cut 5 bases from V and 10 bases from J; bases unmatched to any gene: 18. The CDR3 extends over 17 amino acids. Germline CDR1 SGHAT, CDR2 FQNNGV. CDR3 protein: CASSPSNNRDRAWEQFF. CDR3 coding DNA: TGTGCCAGCAGCCCATCGAATAACCGGGACAGGGCATGGGAGCAGTTCTTC. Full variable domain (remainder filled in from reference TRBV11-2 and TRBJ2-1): EAGVAQSPRYKIIEKRQSVAFWCNPISGHATLYWYQQILGQGPKLLIQFQNNGVVDDSQLPKDRFSAERLKGVDSTLKIQPAKLEDSAVYLCASSPSNNRDRAWEQFFGPGTRLTVL.

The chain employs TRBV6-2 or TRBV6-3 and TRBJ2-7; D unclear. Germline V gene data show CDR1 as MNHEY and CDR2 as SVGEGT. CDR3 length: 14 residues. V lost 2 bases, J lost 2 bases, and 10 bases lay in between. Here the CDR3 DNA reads TGTGCCAGCAGTTACCTAGGATCGGCCTACGAGCAGTACTTC. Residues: CASSYLGSAYEQYF.

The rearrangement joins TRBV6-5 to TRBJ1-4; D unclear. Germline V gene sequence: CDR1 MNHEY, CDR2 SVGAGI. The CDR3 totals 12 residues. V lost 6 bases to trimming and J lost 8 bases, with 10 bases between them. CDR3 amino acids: CASSSGFEKLFF. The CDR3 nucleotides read TGTGCCAGCAGCTCCGGATTCGAAAAACTGTTTTTT.

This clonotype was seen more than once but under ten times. The CDR3 sequence: CASSYGSPGLYF. In DNA form, the CDR3 reads TGTGCCAGCAGTTACGGTTCACCCGGTCTGTATTTT. The rearrangement links TRBV6-6 to TRBJ2-3; D is unclear. CDR1 is MNHNY and CDR2 is SVGAGI in the germline V gene (reference sequence). V dropped 2 bases and J dropped 14 bases, with 14 bases sitting between them. The CDR3 is 12 residues long.

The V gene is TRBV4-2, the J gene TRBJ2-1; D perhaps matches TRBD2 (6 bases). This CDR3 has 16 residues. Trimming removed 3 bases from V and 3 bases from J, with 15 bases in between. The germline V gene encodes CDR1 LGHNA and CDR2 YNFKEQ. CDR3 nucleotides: TGTGCCAGCAGCCAGGGAGGTCTAGTAAGCTACAATGAGCAGTTCTTC. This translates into CASSQGGLVSYNEQFF.

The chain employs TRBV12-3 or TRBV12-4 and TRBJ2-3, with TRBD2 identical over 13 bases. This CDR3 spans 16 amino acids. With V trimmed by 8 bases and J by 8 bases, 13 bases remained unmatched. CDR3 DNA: TGTGCCAGCGGGGCAGGGACTAGCGGGGCGCAAGGTACGCAGTATTTT. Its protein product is CASGAGTSGAQGTQYF.

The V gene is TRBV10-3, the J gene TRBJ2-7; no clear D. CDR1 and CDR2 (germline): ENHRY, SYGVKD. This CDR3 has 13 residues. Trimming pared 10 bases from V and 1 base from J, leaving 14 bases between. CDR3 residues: CATKPGVSYEQYF. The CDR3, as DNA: TGTGCCACCAAACCCGGTGTTTCCTACGAGCAGTACTTC.

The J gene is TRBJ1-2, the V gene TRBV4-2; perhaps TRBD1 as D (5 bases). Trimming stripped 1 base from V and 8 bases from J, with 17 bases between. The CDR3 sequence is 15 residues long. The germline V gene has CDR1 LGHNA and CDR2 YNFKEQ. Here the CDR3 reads CASSQAFGGSGGYTF. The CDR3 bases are TGTGCCAGCAGCCAAGCCTTTGGGGGTTCGGGCGGCTACACCTTC.